Shown below are 15 T cell receptor beta chains from a single sample sequenced in a study of cytomegalovirus exposure and HLA in healthy donors. PCR used 60 Vbeta primers and 13 Jbeta primers. TCRdb's copy holds only in-frame clones and misses some; the assay was immunoSEQ multiplex PCR. The sample yields about 140,000 clones, 60% to 85% seen once. Sequencing input: PBMCs. The receptors derive from a male donor in good health and CMV-seropositive.

The chain uses TRBV19 and TRBJ1-2, with 7 bases identical to TRBD1. Germline V gene data show CDR1 as LNHDA and CDR2 as SQIVND (reference sequence). V trimming: 2 bases; J trimming: 4 bases; junction bases outside the gene matches: 10. The CDR3 spans 16 residues. The CDR3 here is CASSIPAGGRVYGYTF. CDR3 DNA sequence: TGTGCCAGTAGTATACCCGCAGGGGGAAGAGTCTATGGCTACACCTTC. Full variable domain (rest looked up from reference TRBV19 and TRBJ1-2): DGGITQSPKYLFRKEGQNVTLSCEQNLNHDAMYWYRQDPGQGLRLIYYSQIVNDFQKGDIAEGYSVSREKKESFPLTVTSAQKNPTAFYLCASSIPAGGRVYGYTFGSGTRLTVV.

This clone was recorded a few times. This chain links TRBV15 with TRBJ2-1; 7 nucleotides match TRBD2. This CDR3 region has 18 residues. V lost 0 bases and J lost 0; bases outside the gene matches: 8. Germline CDR1 reads LNHNV; CDR2 reads YYDKDF (reference sequence). The CDR3 loop is CATSRDSPGGSSYNEQFF. The DNA of the CDR3 is TGTGCCACCAGCAGAGATTCCCCGGGGGGTAGCTCCTACAATGAGCAGTTCTTC. The whole variable domain, filled in from reference TRBV15 and TRBJ2-1, reads DAMVIQNPRYQVTQFGKPVTLSCSQTLNHNVMYWYQQKSSQAPKLLFHYYDKDFNNEADTPDNFQSRRPNTSFCFLDIRSPGLGDTAMYLCATSRDSPGGSSYNEQFFGPGTRLTVL.

This clone was observed a single time. The chain links TRBV7-8 to TRBJ2-7, with 8 bases lining up with TRBD2. This CDR3 region has 17 residues. The junction had 15 bases not matched to a gene; V was cut back by 7 bases and J by 1 base. Germline V gene data show CDR1 as SGHVS and CDR2 as FQNEAQ. The CDR3 sequence: CASTLQAIAGGSYEQYF. As DNA, the CDR3 is TGTGCCAGCACCTTGCAGGCTATCGCGGGGGGTTCCTACGAGCAGTACTTC.

The V call is TRBV2, the J call TRBJ2-1; D is possibly TRBD1 (6 bases). CDR3 length equals 15 residues. V was shortened by 5 bases and J by 8 bases, with 19 bases between the two germline ends. CDR1 is SNHLY, CDR2 FYNNEI, per germline. The CDR3 DNA is TGTGCCAGCAGTATACAGGGATCCGGCTCCCATGAGCAGTTCTTC. Translation: CASSIQGSGSHEQFF.

This chain uses TRBV5-1 with TRBJ2-1; 8 bases match TRBD2. The CDR3 is 15 residues long. The trim removed 0 bases at V and 9 bases at J, leaving 8 bases unmatched. Germline V lookup: CDR1 SGHRS, CDR2 YFSETQ. CDR3 loop: CASSLAVAGTSEQFF. CDR3 bases: TGCGCCAGCAGCTTGGCGGTAGCGGGGACCAGTGAGCAGTTCTTC.

The chain links TRBV7-3 to TRBJ2-5; D uncertain. The CDR3 contains 14 residues. The V gene's germline CDR1 is SGHTA and CDR2 FQGTGA. V lost 5 bases to trimming and J lost 5 bases, with 15 bases between them. The CDR3 reads CASSVQAWSETQYF. Written as DNA, the CDR3 is TGTGCCAGCAGCGTACAAGCGTGGTCGGAGACCCAGTACTTC. Full variable domain (rest looked up from reference TRBV7-3 and TRBJ2-5): GAGVSQTPSNKVTEKGKYVELRCDPISGHTALYWYRQSLGQGPEFLIYFQGTGAADDSGLPNDRFFAVRPEGSVSTLKIQRTERGDSAVYLCASSVQAWSETQYFGPGTRLLVL.

The V gene is TRBV19, the J gene TRBJ1-1; D is uncertain. The CDR3 extends over 13 amino acids. With 7 bases removed from V and 6 bases from J, the gap between germline ends came to 15 bases. Germline assignment: CDR1 LNHDA and CDR2 SQIVND (reference sequence). Written as DNA, the CDR3 is TGTGCCAGTAAATTCCCCGGAGCCGCTGAAGCTTTCTTT. This sequence encodes CASKFPGAAEAFF.

This chain links TRBV7-6 with TRBJ2-7; tentatively, D is TRBD2 (5 bases). This CDR3 has 12 amino acids. V lost 5 bases and J lost 6, with 11 bases in between. Germline CDR1 is SGHVS and CDR2 is FNYEAQ. DNA of the CDR3: TGTGCCAGCAGCGTTAGTGGGAGCGAGCAGTACTTC. Amino acids: CASSVSGSEQYF.

V usage is TRBV9 and J usage is TRBJ2-1; TRBD2 is a possible D gene (5 bases). The germline V gene encodes CDR1 SGDLS and CDR2 YYNGEE. The CDR3 consists of 15 residues. The V end was cut by 1 base, the J end by 2 bases, with 10 bases between. CDR3: CASSVRTGAYNEQFF. In DNA, the CDR3 is TGTGCCAGCAGCGTAAGGACCGGGGCCTACAATGAGCAGTTCTTC.

V usage is TRBV29-1 and J usage is TRBJ1-1, with 7 bases identical to TRBD1. Looked up from germline, CDR1 is SQVTM and CDR2 is ANQGSEA. The CDR3 is 17 residues long. Trimming at V came to 4 bases and at J to 5 bases, leaving 19 bases not matched to a gene. The CDR3 is CSVGGEAQGLTSTEAFF. CDR3 sequence (DNA): TGCAGCGTTGGGGGGGAAGCACAGGGGCTAACTAGTACTGAAGCTTTCTTT. The entire variable domain, with the rest obtained from reference TRBV29-1 and TRBJ1-1, is as follows: SAVISQKPSRDICQRGTSLTIQCQVDSQVTMMFWYRQQPGQSLTLIATANQGSEATYESGFVIDKFPISRPNLTFSTLTVSNMSPEDSSIYLCSVGGEAQGLTSTEAFFGQGTRLTVV.

The chain is built from TRBV5-1 and TRBJ2-5; 9 bases agree with TRBD2. V was clipped by 6 bases and J by 2 bases; unmatched bases: 11. Germline assignment: CDR1 SGHRS and CDR2 YFSETQ. The CDR3 length is 16 residues. The CDR3 DNA reads as TGCGCCAGCACAGCGTCGCGGGAGGGGGGTCAAGAGACCCAGTACTTC. As protein: CASTASREGGQETQYF.

This chain uses TRBV27 with TRBJ2-7; D perhaps matches TRBD2 (5 bases). The V and J ends lost 6 bases and 3 bases respectively, with 6 bases between them. CDR1 is MNHEY, CDR2 SMNVEV, per germline (reference sequence). The CDR3 runs to 11 residues. CDR3 protein: CASRTSYEQYF. In DNA, the CDR3 is TGTGCCAGCAGAACTAGCTACGAGCAGTACTTC.

The genes are TRBV10-2 and TRBJ1-1, with 7 bases aligning to TRBD1. Germline V gene data show CDR1 as WSHSY and CDR2 as SAAADI. The CDR3 loop spans 10 amino acids. J lost 10 bases, V lost 6 bases, and 2 bases had no gene match. The CDR3 loop reads CASRQGRAFF. The CDR3 nucleotides read TGCGCCAGCAGACAGGGGCGAGCTTTCTTT.

Worth noting for this clone: This sample also contains other DNA sequences that code for the same CDR3. This chain joins TRBV5-6 and TRBJ2-7; 9 bases match TRBD1. Germline V gives CDR1 SGHDT, CDR2 YYEEEE. This CDR3 region has 15 residues. The trim removed 3 bases at V and 2 bases at J, leaving 6 bases unmatched. CDR3: CASSSEDRGTYEQYF. The CDR3 region has the DNA TGTGCCAGCAGCTCGGAGGACAGGGGTACCTACGAGCAGTACTTC.

This chain joins TRBV27 and TRBJ2-5; tentative D call: TRBD2 (6 bases). This CDR3 has 16 amino acids. Between the trimmed V and J ends, which lost 4 bases and 3 bases, there was a span of 18 bases. Germline CDR1 is MNHEY and CDR2 is SMNVEV (reference sequence). CDR3 bases: TGTGCCAGCAGTTCGTGGGGGAGCGGGCATGAAGAGACCCAGTACTTC. Translation gives CASSSWGSGHEETQYF.